This T cell receptor beta chain comes out of a study of regulatory T cells in long-lasting Graves disease. On the study more broadly: Patients with persistent Graves' disease had over 5 years of antithyroid drugs and persistent TSH receptor antibodies.

With regard to this clonotype: Its antigen remains unknown.

Trimming took 7 bases from V and 1 from J; bases not matched to a gene: 4. CDR3 length equals 14 residues. The germline CDR1 and CDR2 sequences are MNHNS and SASEGT. Time point given: persistent/refractory GD, antithyroid drugs over 5 years with positive TRAb. There was RNA extracted from PBMCs, and the TCR library was made from it. Peripheral blood, at about 8.9 milliliters, went into EDTA tubes. Arm-PCR of CDR3 regions and iRepertoire HTBI primers were the basis on which TCR beta libraries were built. TCRdb re-called the multiplex PCR reads through MiXCR, storing one row per CDR3 protein. This table has 310,000 or so distinct CDR3 sequences, around 23% appearing once. Overall study results and limits: Persistent patients shared more public clonotypes (under 3,000) than newly diagnosed patients (966). TRBV28 was favored in persistent disease, as were TRBJ1-2 and TRBJ2-5.

The origin of this receptor is a female donor with Graves disease. The sequencing used peripheral blood mononuclear cells (PBMCs), collected when the disease was refractory, from a patient treated with antithyroid drugs. The V gene is TRBV6-1, the J gene TRBJ1-1; 9 bases are a match to TRBD1. CDR3 residues: CASTSGQGNTEAFF. CDR3 nucleotide sequence: TGTGCCAGCACCTCGGGACAGGGGAACACTGAAGCTTTCTTT.